This T cell receptor (beta chain) was profiled in a study of shared clonotypes between healthy human individuals. Study context: Aged between 18 and 49, the donors were a couple of women and three men.

CDR1 is LNHDA and CDR2 is SQIVND in the germline V gene (reference sequence). Trimming cost V 7 bases and J 5 bases; bases outside gene matches: 12. The CDR3 has 15 amino acids. The unsorted PBMC replicate PCRs were performed with about 300 ng DNA, 25,000 to 30,000 T cell genomes. In the original processing: ImmunoSEQ yielded junction-only sequences lacking quality scores, so filtering differed. Using immunoSEQ multiplex PCR, the repertoire was profiled, and TCRdb retains in-frame clones only, with some absent. For V, J and clone size, that table is used; D and trimming come from the DNA. Of about 460,000 clones listed, roughly four fifths were seen once; the top ten hold about 11%. Only Caucasian adults living in Nashville, Tennessee served as donors.

The chain couples TRBV19 to TRBJ2-3, with 7 bases aligning to TRBD2. The clonotype was recovered from a middle-aged woman in good health. Some clones in this sample may be carry-over from other donors' samples. Material: PBMCs. This CDR3 is CASTIGGGPVDTQYF. The CDR3 DNA is TGTGCCAGTACCATTGGGGGAGGGCCGGTAGATACGCAGTATTTT.